This TCR beta chain was observed in a study of T cells after yellow fever vaccination. Overall study results and limits: Some clonotypes, a small share, were shared between CD4 and CD8 compartments.

This clonotype has only a few counts. Its cognate antigen is unknown. 5'RACE template switching generated TCR cDNA, adding a universal primer site and UMIs. TCRdb reprocessed the 5' RACE reads with MiXCR, giving one entry per CDR3 protein. The sample includes approximately 550,000 distinct CDR3 sequences, about a fifth of them seen just once. The V gene's germline CDR1 is SGDLS and CDR2 YYNGEE. The length of the CDR3 is 14 residues. V was trimmed by 3 bases and J by 2 bases, leaving 10 bases between them. The sample was PBMCs, taken 15 days after the yellow fever booster vaccination. The V and J genes are TRBV9 and TRBJ2-3; D unclear. The source of this sequence is a man in his thirties or forties who received the YFV17D yellow fever vaccine. The chain's CDR3 is CASSDETDTDTQYF. The CDR3 DNA follows: TGTGCCAGCAGCGACGAGACGGACACAGATACGCAGTATTTT. The full variable domain, completed using reference TRBV9 and TRBJ2-3, is DSGVTQTPKHLITATGQRVTLRCSPRSGDLSVYWYQQSLDQGLQFLIQYYNGEERAKGNILERFSAQQFPDLHSELNLSSLELGDSALYFCASSDETDTDTQYFGPGTRLTVL.